The 15 T cell receptor beta chains given below trace back to one sample, sequenced in a study of cytomegalovirus exposure and HLA in healthy donors. The PCR had 60 Vbeta and 13 Jbeta primers. The data were produced by immunoSEQ multiplex PCR, yet TCRdb's version contains in-frame clones alone and is incomplete. The table includes some 150,000 clones, roughly 76% detected once. The sequenced sample consisted of PBMCs. The source is a woman between 45 and 60 years old in good health and CMV-seronegative.

This clone was counted once. The chain links TRBV9 to TRBJ2-2; TRBD2 agrees at 10 bases. CDR1 and CDR2 from the germline V gene are SGDLS and YYNGEE. The CDR3 sequence is 16 residues long. The ends lost 4 bases at V and 2 bases at J; junction bases unmatched: 5. This CDR3 reads CASSQRLAGNTGELFF. CDR3 nucleotides: TGTGCCAGCAGCCAAAGACTAGCGGGCAACACCGGGGAGCTGTTTTTT.

The chain couples TRBV6-5 to TRBJ2-6; D perhaps matches TRBD1 (6 bases). CDR3 length equals 15 residues. V gave up 1 base and J gave up 2 bases, with 6 bases separating them. Per germline, CDR1 MNHEY and CDR2 SVGAGI. The CDR3 DNA follows: TGTGCCAGCAGTTACTACAGGGCTGGGGCCAACGTCCTGACTTTC. Protein sequence: CASSYYRAGANVLTF.

The J gene is TRBJ1-2, the V gene TRBV7-9; 10 bases agree with TRBD1. The CDR3 is made up of 16 amino acids. V dropped 3 bases and J dropped 8; count of bases not matched to a gene: 12. Germline V gene data show CDR1 as SEHNR and CDR2 as FQNEAQ (reference sequence). The CDR3 reads CASSFAGTGVSKGYTF. CDR3 DNA sequence: TGTGCCAGCAGCTTTGCCGGGACAGGGGTTTCGAAAGGCTACACCTTC. Full variable domain (missing parts from reference TRBV7-9 and TRBJ1-2): DTGVSQNPRHKITKRGQNVTFRCDPISEHNRLYWYRQTLGQGPEFLTYFQNEAQLEKSRLLSDRFSAERPKGSFSTLEIQRTEQGDSAMYLCASSFAGTGVSKGYTFGSGTRLTVV.

The count of this clone is one. The chain links TRBV27 to TRBJ2-3, with a possible D match to TRBD2 (6 bases). CDR1 MNHEY and CDR2 SMNVEV come from the germline V gene (reference sequence). Trimming took 5 bases from V and 1 from J, leaving 16 bases between them. The CDR3 consists of 16 residues. DNA of the CDR3: TGTGCCAGCAGTATGGCGCCGGGACTCGGCACAGATACGCAGTATTTT. Protein: CASSMAPGLGTDTQYF.

The chain uses TRBV6-5 and TRBJ1-1, with TRBD1 as a possible D gene (5 bases). Germline V lookup: CDR1 MNHEY, CDR2 SVGAGI. Trimming removed 5 bases at V and 11 bases at J, with 24 bases between. The CDR3 totals 15 residues. In DNA, the CDR3 is TGTGCCAGCAGTCATCGGACGGGGGAGGTCGGTAGGGCTTTCTTT. It encodes CASSHRTGEVGRAFF.

This sequence joins TRBV15 and TRBJ2-5; perhaps TRBD2 as D (7 bases). V shed 1 base and J shed 4 bases, with 13 bases lying between them. Germline CDR1 reads LNHNV; CDR2 reads YYDKDF (reference sequence). The CDR3 loop spans 15 amino acids. The CDR3, as DNA: TGTGCCACCAGCAGAGGAGGGGGGGCCCCAGAGACCCAGTACTTC. It is translated as CATSRGGGAPETQYF.

Written as DNA, the CDR3 is TGTGCCAGCAGCTTACCCCAGGGTACTGAAGCTTTCTTT. Translating it yields CASSLPQGTEAFF. The V call is TRBV7-9, the J call TRBJ1-1, with TRBD1 as a possible D gene (5 bases). Trimming removed 2 bases at V and 5 bases at J, with 9 bases between. The CDR3 extends over 13 amino acids. Germline CDR1 and CDR2: SEHNR and FQNEAQ (reference sequence).

The V call is TRBV23-1, the J call TRBJ2-7; 9 bases map to TRBD1. TRBV23-1 carries the ORF label, with uncertain function. The V gene end was trimmed by 4 bases and the J gene end by 6 bases; junction bases not matched to a gene: 7. This CDR3 region has 14 residues. Here the CDR3 reads CASSPGQGSSEQYF. CDR3 coding DNA: TGCGCCAGCAGTCCGGGACAGGGATCATCCGAGCAGTACTTC.

The chain joins TRBV2 to TRBJ2-1, with TRBD2 as a possible D gene (7 bases). Trimming left V 6 bases short and J 7 bases short, with 19 bases between. The CDR3 consists of 15 residues. Germline CDR1 SNHLY, CDR2 FYNNEI. The CDR3 loop reads CASSSRGGEGNEQFF. The CDR3 DNA sequence: TGTGCCAGCAGCTCAAGGGGGGGGGAAGGGAATGAGCAGTTCTTC.

The chain employs TRBV9 and TRBJ1-4; a possible D gene is TRBD1 (6 bases). The CDR3 extends over 14 amino acids. Trimming removed 4 bases from V and 4 bases from J, with 11 bases in between. CDR1 is SGDLS and CDR2 is YYNGEE in the germline V gene. Here the CDR3 DNA reads TGTGCCAGCAGCCCAGGACAGCTTAATGAAAAACTGTTTTTT. Its protein product is CASSPGQLNEKLFF.

This clone was picked up one time. The V gene is TRBV11-2, the J gene TRBJ1-1; 11 nucleotides line up with TRBD1. CDR1 and CDR2 from the germline V gene are SGHAT and FQNNGV. The CDR3 has 16 residues. J gave up 3 bases and V 5 bases, and 8 bases lay outside the gene matches. CDR3 DNA: TGTGCCAGCAGCCCGCTGGACAGGGGGCATTACACTGAAGCTTTCTTT. It encodes CASSPLDRGHYTEAFF.

J is TRBJ1-2 and V is TRBV19; weak D call: TRBD1 (6 bases). The ends were cut back, 5 bases at V and 5 bases at J, with 21 bases in the middle. The CDR3 has 16 amino acids. CDR1 and CDR2 (germline): LNHDA, SQIVND (reference sequence). CDR3 sequence: CASSDARTQGRYGYTF. The DNA of the CDR3 is TGTGCCAGTAGTGACGCCCGGACACAGGGTCGGTATGGCTACACCTTC.

The chain uses TRBV9 and TRBJ1-1, with D unclear. Germline-derived CDR1 and CDR2 are SGDLS and YYNGEE. The CDR3 extends over 14 amino acids. V was pared by 0 bases and J by 6 bases, with 12 bases between. CDR3 sequence (DNA): TGTGCCAGCAGCGTAGGTGCGTTTAACGCTGAAGCTTTCTTT. Amino acid sequence: CASSVGAFNAEAFF. Looking up the rest from reference TRBV9 and TRBJ1-1 gives the full variable domain: DSGVTQTPKHLITATGQRVTLRCSPRSGDLSVYWYQQSLDQGLQFLIQYYNGEERAKGNILERFSAQQFPDLHSELNLSSLELGDSALYFCASSVGAFNAEAFFGQGTRLTVV.

The chain joins TRBV28 to TRBJ2-1; D is ambiguous. Germline lookup yields CDR1 MDHEN and CDR2 SYDVKM. This CDR3 spans 16 amino acids. V lost 2 bases and J lost 0, with 11 bases in between. The CDR3 coding sequence is TGTGCCAGCAGTTTAGAGGCCGTTTTCTCCTACAATGAGCAGTTCTTC. This sequence encodes CASSLEAVFSYNEQFF. Full variable domain (rest looked up from reference TRBV28 and TRBJ2-1): DVKVTQSSRYLVKRTGEKVFLECVQDMDHENMFWYRQDPGLGLRLIYFSYDVKMKEKGDIPEGYSVSREKKERFSLILESASTNQTSMYLCASSLEAVFSYNEQFFGPGTRLTVL.

In DNA, the CDR3 is TGTGCCAGCTCGTGGACTAGCGGGCAAAACAATGAGCAGTTCTTC. This codes for CASSWTSGQNNEQFF. The chain is built from TRBV18 and TRBJ2-1; 11 bases match TRBD2. Germline CDR1 is KGHSH and CDR2 is LQKENI. This CDR3 has 15 amino acids. The V and J ends lost 6 bases and 5 bases, in that order; junction bases with no gene match: 6.